This record looks at one T cell receptor (beta chain) sequence and its context. The sample originates from a study of shared T cell receptors in the human thymus. The method was immunoSEQ multiplex PCR; TCRdb's version includes in-frame clones alone and lacks a portion of them. The top ten clones hold 0.0094% of a sample with some 640,000 clones, around 87% of them seen once. The sample also formed part of further work on human thymus T cells.

The sequence was obtained from a boy younger than two with a congenital heart defect. The sample was thymocytes.

CDR3: CASKDAGEKLFF. The CDR3 DNA is TGTGCCAGTAAAGACGCGGGCGAAAAACTGTTTTTT. V is TRBV2 and J is TRBJ1-4; D not certain. The germline V gene has CDR1 SNHLY and CDR2 FYNNEI. CDR3 length: 12 amino acids. V was shortened by 9 bases and J by 8 bases, with 13 bases between the two germline ends.